Listed below are T cell receptor beta chains from one sample, sequenced in a study of technical replicates of blood from a few donors. The data were produced by immunoSEQ multiplex PCR, yet TCRdb's version contains in-frame clones alone and is incomplete. Altogether 75,000 to 95,000 clones are present, 90% to 95% being singletons, with the ten largest covering 0.27%. The specimen sequenced was T cells isolated from PBMCs. The receptors come from a human donor in good health. The CDR3 runs from the conserved cysteine through the conserved F or W. Fields, in order: clone size, V gene, J gene, D gene, CDR3 DNA, CDR3 protein. The D gene is left open where the match is weak. Clone size is shown for a subset of rows, as once, few, many or a class of expanded clone.

clone_size: .; v_call: TRBV7-9; j_call: TRBJ1-5; d_call: .; cdr3_nt: TGTGCCAGCAGCTTATTCGGAGCGGATCAGCCCCAGCATTTT; cdr3_aa: CASSLFGADQPQHF
clone_size: .; v_call: TRBV6-1; j_call: TRBJ2-7; d_call: .; cdr3_nt: TGTGCCAGCAGTCGAATAGCCGAAAACTACGAGCAGTACTTC; cdr3_aa: CASSRIAENYEQYF
clone_size: .; v_call: TRBV11-3; j_call: TRBJ2-1; d_call: .; cdr3_nt: TGTGCCAGCAGCGCTCTAGCCATATACAATGAGCAGTTCTTC; cdr3_aa: CASSALAIYNEQFF
clone_size: .; v_call: TRBV9; j_call: TRBJ1-2; d_call: .; cdr3_nt: TGTGCCAGCAGCGCCGTACAGGGAAGTTTCTATGGCTACACCTTC; cdr3_aa: CASSAVQGSFYGYTF
clone_size: .; v_call: TRBV7-8; j_call: TRBJ2-2; d_call: TRBD2; cdr3_nt: TGTGCCAGCAGCTTAGGTCTAGCGGGAGTTGCCGGGGAGCTGTTTTTT; cdr3_aa: CASSLGLAGVAGELFF
clone_size: .; v_call: TRBV5-5; j_call: TRBJ1-1; d_call: .; cdr3_nt: TGTGCCAGCAGCCCCGGACAGTATTACACTGAAGCTTTCTTT; cdr3_aa: CASSPGQYYTEAFF
clone_size: .; v_call: TRBV18; j_call: TRBJ2-3; d_call: TRBD2; cdr3_nt: TGTGCCAGCTCACAAAAAACTAGCGGGACGGTCGCAGATACGCAGTATTTT; cdr3_aa: CASSQKTSGTVADTQYF
clone_size: .; v_call: TRBV27; j_call: TRBJ2-7; d_call: TRBD1; cdr3_nt: TGTGCCAGCAGTTTCGGGCAGGGGGCGACCGAGCAGTACTTC; cdr3_aa: CASSFGQGATEQYF
clone_size: .; v_call: TRBV19; j_call: TRBJ2-2; d_call: TRBD2; cdr3_nt: TGTGCCAGTTGGCCCGACGGGAGGGTTACCGGGGAGCTGTTTTTT; cdr3_aa: CASWPDGRVTGELFF
clone_size: .; v_call: TRBV12-2; j_call: TRBJ2-1; d_call: .; cdr3_nt: TGTGCAAGTCGCTTAGCGCCTACCCAGACAGGGGAGAATGAGCAGTTCTTC; cdr3_aa: CASRLAPTQTGENEQFF
clone_size: once; v_call: TRBV7-9; j_call: TRBJ1-2; d_call: .; cdr3_nt: TGTGCCAGCAGCCCCGAGGCCGCGAATACTCACTATGGCTACACCTTC; cdr3_aa: CASSPEAANTHYGYTF
clone_size: .; v_call: TRBV7-8; j_call: TRBJ2-5; d_call: TRBD2; cdr3_nt: TGTGCCAGCAGCCTTCTAAGACTAGCACAGGAAGGGGAGACCCAGTACTTC; cdr3_aa: CASSLLRLAQEGETQYF
clone_size: .; v_call: TRBV19; j_call: TRBJ2-3; d_call: .; cdr3_nt: TGTGCCAGTAGTATTGCGGAGAATACGCAGTATTTT; cdr3_aa: CASSIAENTQYF
clone_size: .; v_call: TRBV7-9; j_call: TRBJ2-7; d_call: TRBD2; cdr3_nt: TGTGCCAGCAGCTCCCCGGCTAGCGGGAGATCCTACGAGCAGTACTTC; cdr3_aa: CASSSPASGRSYEQYF
clone_size: .; v_call: TRBV19; j_call: TRBJ1-1; d_call: .; cdr3_nt: TGTGCCAGTAGCAGGACTTCCATAGGGAACACTGAAGCTTTCTTT; cdr3_aa: CASSRTSIGNTEAFF
clone_size: .; v_call: TRBV28; j_call: TRBJ2-3; d_call: .; cdr3_nt: TGTGCCAGCACCGCCCTGGGGGCGGCCGCCACAGATACGCAGTATTTT; cdr3_aa: CASTALGAAATDTQYF
clone_size: .; v_call: TRBV7-9; j_call: TRBJ2-2; d_call: TRBD2; cdr3_nt: TGTGCCAGCAGCTTCTTCCTAGCGGGCCAGGGGGAGCTGTTTTTT; cdr3_aa: CASSFFLAGQGELFF
clone_size: .; v_call: TRBV9; j_call: TRBJ1-1; d_call: .; cdr3_nt: TGTGCCAGCAGCGTGGGGGGGACGAACACTGAAGCTTTCTTT; cdr3_aa: CASSVGGTNTEAFF
clone_size: .; v_call: TRBV27; j_call: TRBJ1-2; d_call: .; cdr3_nt: TGTGCCAGCAGTTTACGAGGCGGTTACTATGGCTACACCTTC; cdr3_aa: CASSLRGGYYGYTF
clone_size: .; v_call: TRBV28; j_call: TRBJ1-5; d_call: .; cdr3_nt: TGTGCCAGCACGGGGGATCAGCCCCAGCATTTT; cdr3_aa: CASTGDQPQHF
clone_size: few; v_call: TRBV10-3; j_call: TRBJ1-1; d_call: .; cdr3_nt: TGTGCCATCAGACCATCCCGGGAGAACACTGAAGCTTTCTTT; cdr3_aa: CAIRPSRENTEAFF
clone_size: few; v_call: TRBV7-9; j_call: TRBJ2-4; d_call: TRBD2; cdr3_nt: TGTGCCAGCAGCTTAGCGGCGGGGGGGCACGTAAACATTCAGTACTTC; cdr3_aa: CASSLAAGGHVNIQYF
clone_size: .; v_call: TRBV7-3; j_call: TRBJ1-6; d_call: .; cdr3_nt: TGTGCCAGCAGCTTAGAAGGCCAGCGTTCACCCCTCCACTTT; cdr3_aa: CASSLEGQRSPLHF
clone_size: once; v_call: TRBV7-9; j_call: TRBJ1-1; d_call: .; cdr3_nt: TGTGCCAGCAGCTTTGCCAAGGGAGACACCGACTTT; cdr3_aa: CASSFAKGDTDF
clone_size: .; v_call: TRBV30; j_call: TRBJ2-7; d_call: .; cdr3_nt: TGTGCCTGGAGAGAGTCTTACGAGCAGTACTTC; cdr3_aa: CAWRESYEQYF
clone_size: .; v_call: TRBV9; j_call: TRBJ2-3; d_call: .; cdr3_nt: TGTGCCAGCAGCGTCGAGGGGAGGATTAGCACAGATACGCAGTATTTT; cdr3_aa: CASSVEGRISTDTQYF
clone_size: .; v_call: TRBV7-7; j_call: TRBJ2-3; d_call: TRBD2; cdr3_nt: TGTGCTAGCAGCTTAGCGGGGCTTAGCACAGATACGCAGTATTTT; cdr3_aa: CASSLAGLSTDTQYF
clone_size: .; v_call: TRBV6-1; j_call: TRBJ2-7; d_call: .; cdr3_nt: TGTGCCAGCAGCCAATTCGGGGGCGAGCAGTACTTC; cdr3_aa: CASSQFGGEQYF
clone_size: .; v_call: TRBV9; j_call: TRBJ1-1; d_call: TRBD1; cdr3_nt: TGTGCCAGCAGCGAGGGGGACAGACCGAACACTGAAGCTTTCTTT; cdr3_aa: CASSEGDRPNTEAFF
clone_size: .; v_call: TRBV4-1; j_call: TRBJ2-7; d_call: TRBD2; cdr3_nt: TGCGCCAGCAGCCCCCAGCGGGAGCGGGGGATCTACGAGCAGTACTTC; cdr3_aa: CASSPQRERGIYEQYF
clone_size: .; v_call: TRBV29-1; j_call: TRBJ2-1; d_call: .; cdr3_nt: TGCAGCGTTGGACAGAGGATAAGCTCCTACAATGAGCAGTTCTTC; cdr3_aa: CSVGQRISSYNEQFF
clone_size: .; v_call: TRBV9; j_call: TRBJ2-1; d_call: .; cdr3_nt: TGTGCCAGCAGCGCAACGGATGAGCAGTTCTTC; cdr3_aa: CASSATDEQFF
clone_size: .; v_call: TRBV5-8; j_call: TRBJ1-5; d_call: .; cdr3_nt: TGTGCCAGCAGCTTACAGGAAGGGCAGCCCCAGCATTTT; cdr3_aa: CASSLQEGQPQHF
clone_size: .; v_call: TRBV7-6; j_call: TRBJ1-5; d_call: .; cdr3_nt: TGTGCCAGCAGCCTCAGAGCCCGACAGGACAATCAGCCCCAGCATTTT; cdr3_aa: CASSLRARQDNQPQHF
clone_size: .; v_call: TRBV2; j_call: TRBJ2-3; d_call: TRBD2; cdr3_nt: TGTGCCAGCAGTGAACGGCTAGCGGGGGGTCGCAATACGCAGTATTTT; cdr3_aa: CASSERLAGGRNTQYF
clone_size: .; v_call: TRBV28; j_call: TRBJ2-3; d_call: .; cdr3_nt: TGTGCCAGCAGTTACTCGTGGGAGATAACAGATACGCAGTATTTT; cdr3_aa: CASSYSWEITDTQYF
clone_size: .; v_call: TRBV28; j_call: TRBJ2-7; d_call: TRBD1; cdr3_nt: TGTGCCAGCAGTCAACCCGGGACAGGGGGTAACGAGCAGTACTTC; cdr3_aa: CASSQPGTGGNEQYF
clone_size: once; v_call: TRBV5-1; j_call: TRBJ2-3; d_call: TRBD2; cdr3_nt: TGCGCCAGCAGCCCCGGGGTAGCGGGGTTGAGCACAGATACGCAGTATTTT; cdr3_aa: CASSPGVAGLSTDTQYF
clone_size: .; v_call: TRBV6-5; j_call: TRBJ1-1; d_call: .; cdr3_nt: TGTGCCAGCAGTTACTTAGGGGTGAACACTGAAGCTTTCTTT; cdr3_aa: CASSYLGVNTEAFF
clone_size: .; v_call: TRBV5-1; j_call: TRBJ2-7; d_call: TRBD2; cdr3_nt: TGCGCCAGCAGCTTGGCGGCGGGAGGGTACGAGCAGTACTTC; cdr3_aa: CASSLAAGGYEQYF
clone_size: .; v_call: TRBV12-5; j_call: TRBJ2-2; d_call: .; cdr3_nt: TGTGCTACCACTAAATCCTTCTCGTCCACCGGGGAGCTGTTTTTT; cdr3_aa: CATTKSFSSTGELFF
clone_size: .; v_call: TRBV29-1; j_call: TRBJ2-1; d_call: TRBD2; cdr3_nt: TGCAGCGTTGGGGGACTAGCGGGAGTTTATGAGCAGTTCTTC; cdr3_aa: CSVGGLAGVYEQFF
clone_size: .; v_call: TRBV28; j_call: TRBJ2-7; d_call: TRBD2; cdr3_nt: TGTGCCCTTCGGAGGCTAGCGGGAACCTACGAGCAGTACTTC; cdr3_aa: CALRRLAGTYEQYF
clone_size: once; v_call: TRBV19; j_call: TRBJ2-7; d_call: TRBD2; cdr3_nt: TGTGCCAGTAGTAAGCGGGGGACTAGCGGCTACGAGCAGTACTTC; cdr3_aa: CASSKRGTSGYEQYF
clone_size: .; v_call: TRBV4-1; j_call: TRBJ1-2; d_call: TRBD1; cdr3_nt: TGCGCCAGCAGCCCCACCGCCGGACAGGGGTATGGCTACACCTTC; cdr3_aa: CASSPTAGQGYGYTF
clone_size: .; v_call: TRBV10-2; j_call: TRBJ2-7; d_call: TRBD1; cdr3_nt: TGCGCCAGCAGTGAGATAACAGGGGGCTACGAGCAGTACTTC; cdr3_aa: CASSEITGGYEQYF
clone_size: once; v_call: TRBV6-5; j_call: TRBJ1-1; d_call: .; cdr3_nt: TGTGCCAGCAGTTATAAAGGAGGGACTGAAGCTTTCTTT; cdr3_aa: CASSYKGGTEAFF
clone_size: few; v_call: TRBV28; j_call: TRBJ1-4; d_call: TRBD1; cdr3_nt: TGTGCCAGCAGTCAAGGGGACAGGGGTTCTGAAAAACTGTTTTTT; cdr3_aa: CASSQGDRGSEKLFF
clone_size: .; v_call: TRBV4-1; j_call: TRBJ2-2; d_call: .; cdr3_nt: TGCGCCAGCAGCCAAGCCAGGGGTGATAACACCGGGGAGCTGTTTTTT; cdr3_aa: CASSQARGDNTGELFF
clone_size: few; v_call: TRBV28; j_call: TRBJ1-1; d_call: TRBD1; cdr3_nt: TGTGCCAGCAGCAATGCTTGGGACAGCCACCACACTGAAGCTTTCTTT; cdr3_aa: CASSNAWDSHHTEAFF
clone_size: .; v_call: TRBV27; j_call: TRBJ1-1; d_call: .; cdr3_nt: TGTGCCAGCAGGTGGGGATTGGGGGGAGGCACTGAAGCTTTCTTT; cdr3_aa: CASRWGLGGGTEAFF
clone_size: .; v_call: TRBV11-3; j_call: TRBJ2-5; d_call: .; cdr3_nt: TGTGCCAGCAGCTTGGGGACTGCGAAAGAGACCCAGTACTTC; cdr3_aa: CASSLGTAKETQYF